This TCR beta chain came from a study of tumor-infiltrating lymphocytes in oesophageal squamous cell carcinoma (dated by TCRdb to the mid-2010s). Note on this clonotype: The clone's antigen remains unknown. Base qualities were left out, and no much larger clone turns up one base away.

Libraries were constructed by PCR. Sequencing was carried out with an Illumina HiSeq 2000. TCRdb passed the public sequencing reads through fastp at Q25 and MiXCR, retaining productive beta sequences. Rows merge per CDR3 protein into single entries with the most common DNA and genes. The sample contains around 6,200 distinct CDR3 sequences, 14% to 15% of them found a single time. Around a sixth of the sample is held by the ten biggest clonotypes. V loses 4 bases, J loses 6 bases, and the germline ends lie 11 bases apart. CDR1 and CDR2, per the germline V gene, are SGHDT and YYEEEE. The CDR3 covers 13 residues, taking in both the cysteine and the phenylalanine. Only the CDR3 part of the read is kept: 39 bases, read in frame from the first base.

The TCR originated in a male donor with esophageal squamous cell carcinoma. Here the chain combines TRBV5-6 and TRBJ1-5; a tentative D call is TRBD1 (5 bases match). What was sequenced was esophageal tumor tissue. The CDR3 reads CASSRGRVQPQHF. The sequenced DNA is TGTGCCAGCAGCCGGGGCAGAGTTCAGCCCCAGCATTTT. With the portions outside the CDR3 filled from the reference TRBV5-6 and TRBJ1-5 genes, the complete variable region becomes DAGVTQSPTHLIKTRGQQVTLRCSPKSGHDTVSWYQQALGQGPQFIFQYYEEEERQRGNFPDRFSGHQFPNYSSELNVNALLLGDSALYLCASSRGRVQPQHFGDGTRLSIL.